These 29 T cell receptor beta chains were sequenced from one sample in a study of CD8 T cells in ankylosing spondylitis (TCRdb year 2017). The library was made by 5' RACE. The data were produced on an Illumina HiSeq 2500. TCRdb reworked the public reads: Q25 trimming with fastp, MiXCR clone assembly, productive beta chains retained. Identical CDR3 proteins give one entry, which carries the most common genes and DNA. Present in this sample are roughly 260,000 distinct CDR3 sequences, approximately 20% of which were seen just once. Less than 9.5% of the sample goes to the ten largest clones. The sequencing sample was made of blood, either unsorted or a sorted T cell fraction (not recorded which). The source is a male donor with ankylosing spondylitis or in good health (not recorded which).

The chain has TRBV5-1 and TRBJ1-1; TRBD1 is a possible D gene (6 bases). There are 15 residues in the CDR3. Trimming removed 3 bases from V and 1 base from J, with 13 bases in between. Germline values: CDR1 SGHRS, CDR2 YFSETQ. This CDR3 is CASSSPTGQNTEAFF. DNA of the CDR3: TGCGCCAGCAGCTCGCCGACAGGACAGAACACTGAAGCTTTCTTT. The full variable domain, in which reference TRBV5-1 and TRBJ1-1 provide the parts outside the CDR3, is KAGVTQTPRYLIKTRGQQVTLSCSPISGHRSVSWYQQTPGQGLQFLFEYFSETQRNKGNFPGRFSGRQFSNSRSEMNVSTLELGDSALYLCASSSPTGQNTEAFFGQGTRLTVV.

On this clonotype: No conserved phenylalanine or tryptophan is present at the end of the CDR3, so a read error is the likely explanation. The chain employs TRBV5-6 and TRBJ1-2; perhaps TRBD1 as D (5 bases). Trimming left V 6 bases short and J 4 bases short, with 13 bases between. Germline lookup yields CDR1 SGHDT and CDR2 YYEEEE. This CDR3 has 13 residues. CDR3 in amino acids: CASMGVRAYGYTS. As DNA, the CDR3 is TGTGCCAGCATGGGGGTTCGGGCCTATGGCTACACCTCC.

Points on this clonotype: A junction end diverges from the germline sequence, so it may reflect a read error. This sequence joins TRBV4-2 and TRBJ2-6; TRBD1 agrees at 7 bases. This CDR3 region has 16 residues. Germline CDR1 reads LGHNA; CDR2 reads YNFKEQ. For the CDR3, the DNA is TGTGCCAGCAGCCAAGGACAGGGCTCTGTGGCCAACGTCCTGACTTTC. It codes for CASSQGQGSVANVLTF.

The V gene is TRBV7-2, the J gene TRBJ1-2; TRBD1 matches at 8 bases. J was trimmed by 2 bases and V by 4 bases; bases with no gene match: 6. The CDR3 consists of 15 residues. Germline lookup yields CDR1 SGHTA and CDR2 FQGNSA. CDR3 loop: CASSSTWTGNYGYTF. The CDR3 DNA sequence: TGTGCCAGCAGCTCTACCTGGACAGGGAACTATGGCTACACCTTC. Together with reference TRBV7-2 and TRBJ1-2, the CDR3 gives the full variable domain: GAGVSQSPSNKVTEKGKDVELRCDPISGHTALYWYRQSLGQGLEFLIYFQGNSAPDKSGLPSDRFSAERTGGSVSTLTIQRTQQEDSAVYLCASSSTWTGNYGYTFGSGTRLTVV.

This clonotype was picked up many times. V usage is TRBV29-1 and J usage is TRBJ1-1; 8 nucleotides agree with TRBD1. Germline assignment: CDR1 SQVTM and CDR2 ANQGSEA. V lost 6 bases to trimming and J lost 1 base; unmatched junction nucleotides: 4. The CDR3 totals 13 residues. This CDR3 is CSVTGVANTEAFF. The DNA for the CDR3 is TGCAGCGTGACAGGGGTCGCGAACACTGAAGCTTTCTTT.

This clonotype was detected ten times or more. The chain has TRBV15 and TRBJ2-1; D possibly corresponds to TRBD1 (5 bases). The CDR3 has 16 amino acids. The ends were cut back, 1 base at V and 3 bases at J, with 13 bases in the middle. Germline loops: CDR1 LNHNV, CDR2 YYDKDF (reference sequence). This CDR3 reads CATSRVAGISYNEQFF. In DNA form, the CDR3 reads TGTGCCACCAGCAGAGTGGCAGGGATAAGCTACAATGAGCAGTTCTTC.

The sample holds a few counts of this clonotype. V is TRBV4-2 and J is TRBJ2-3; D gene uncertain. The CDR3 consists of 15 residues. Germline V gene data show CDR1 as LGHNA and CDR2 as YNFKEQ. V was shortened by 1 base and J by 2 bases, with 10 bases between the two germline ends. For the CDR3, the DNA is TGTGCCAGCAGCCAAGGAGACCAGTACACAGATACGCAGTATTTT. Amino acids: CASSQGDQYTDTQYF.

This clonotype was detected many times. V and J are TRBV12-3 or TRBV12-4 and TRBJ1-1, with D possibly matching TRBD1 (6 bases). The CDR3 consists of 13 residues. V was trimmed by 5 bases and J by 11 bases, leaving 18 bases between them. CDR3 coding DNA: TGTGCCAGCAGTGTTACAGGGAGAGGAGAGGCTTTCTTT. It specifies CASSVTGRGEAFF.

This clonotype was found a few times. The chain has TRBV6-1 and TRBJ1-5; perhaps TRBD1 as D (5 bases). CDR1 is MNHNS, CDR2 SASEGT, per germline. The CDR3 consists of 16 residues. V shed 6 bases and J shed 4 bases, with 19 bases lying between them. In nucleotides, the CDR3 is TGTGCCAGCAGAGACACGGGCACAGGCGATAATCAGCCCCAGCATTTT. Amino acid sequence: CASRDTGTGDNQPQHF.

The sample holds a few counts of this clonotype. The CDR3 nucleotides read TGTGCCAGCAGCCAAGGGATTGCAGATACGCAGTATTTT. Translated, it gives CASSQGIADTQYF. J is TRBJ2-3 and V is TRBV3-1; no clear D. Between the trimmed V and J ends, which lost 1 base and 4 bases, there was a span of 6 bases. The CDR3 extends over 13 amino acids. Germline assignment: CDR1 LGHDT and CDR2 YNNKEL (reference sequence).

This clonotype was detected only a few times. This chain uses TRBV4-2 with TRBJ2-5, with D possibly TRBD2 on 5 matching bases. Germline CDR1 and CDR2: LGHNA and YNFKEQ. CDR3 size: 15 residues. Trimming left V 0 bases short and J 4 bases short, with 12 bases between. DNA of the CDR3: TGTGCCAGCAGCCAAGATCGCGCTAGCCGAGAGACCCAGTACTTC. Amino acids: CASSQDRASRETQYF.

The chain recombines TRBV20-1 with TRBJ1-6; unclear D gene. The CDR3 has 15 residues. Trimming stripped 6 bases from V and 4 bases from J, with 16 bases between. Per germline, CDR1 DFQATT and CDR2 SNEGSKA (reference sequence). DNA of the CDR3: TGCAGTGCAAAGGGCCAACCTGGATATAATTCACCCCTCCACTTT. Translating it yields CSAKGQPGYNSPLHF.

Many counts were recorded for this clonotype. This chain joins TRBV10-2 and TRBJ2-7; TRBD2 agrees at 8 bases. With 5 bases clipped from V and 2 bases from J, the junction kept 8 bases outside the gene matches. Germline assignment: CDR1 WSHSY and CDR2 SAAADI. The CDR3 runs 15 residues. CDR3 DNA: TGCGCCAGCAGTCCCGGGACTAGTCAGGCCTACGAGCAGTACGTC. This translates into CASSPGTSQAYEQYV.

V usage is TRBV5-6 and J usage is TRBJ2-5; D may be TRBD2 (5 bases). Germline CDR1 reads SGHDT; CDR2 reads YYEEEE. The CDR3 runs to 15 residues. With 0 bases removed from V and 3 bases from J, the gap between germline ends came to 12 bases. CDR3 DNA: TGTGCCAGCAGCTTGGACCGAACGGAGGAAGAGACCCAGTACTTC. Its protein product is CASSLDRTEEETQYF.

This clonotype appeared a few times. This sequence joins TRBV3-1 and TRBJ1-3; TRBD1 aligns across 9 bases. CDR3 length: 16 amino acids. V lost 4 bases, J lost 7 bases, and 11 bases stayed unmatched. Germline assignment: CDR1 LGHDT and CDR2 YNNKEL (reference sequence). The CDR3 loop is CASSRGTGLVKNTIYF. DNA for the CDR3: TGTGCCAGCAGCCGCGGGACAGGGCTTGTTAAGAACACCATATATTTT.

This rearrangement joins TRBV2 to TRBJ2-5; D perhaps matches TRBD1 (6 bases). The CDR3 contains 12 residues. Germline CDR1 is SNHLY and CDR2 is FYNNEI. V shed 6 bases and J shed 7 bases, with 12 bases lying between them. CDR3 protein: CASRTGLGTQYF. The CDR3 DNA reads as TGTGCCAGCAGAACAGGGTTGGGGACCCAGTACTTC.

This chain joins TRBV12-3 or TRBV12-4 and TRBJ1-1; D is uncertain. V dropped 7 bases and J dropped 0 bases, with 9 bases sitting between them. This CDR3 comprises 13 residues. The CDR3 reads CASTFTVNTEAFF. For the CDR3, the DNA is TGTGCCAGCACCTTTACAGTGAACACTGAAGCTTTCTTT.

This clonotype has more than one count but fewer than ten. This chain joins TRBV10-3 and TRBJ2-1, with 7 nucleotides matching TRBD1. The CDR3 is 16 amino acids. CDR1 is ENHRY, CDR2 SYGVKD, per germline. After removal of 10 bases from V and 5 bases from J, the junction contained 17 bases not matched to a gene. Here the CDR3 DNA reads TGTGCCACCGCCACAGGGGTGGCTAGCCCCGACAATGAGCAGTTCTTC. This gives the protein CATATGVASPDNEQFF.

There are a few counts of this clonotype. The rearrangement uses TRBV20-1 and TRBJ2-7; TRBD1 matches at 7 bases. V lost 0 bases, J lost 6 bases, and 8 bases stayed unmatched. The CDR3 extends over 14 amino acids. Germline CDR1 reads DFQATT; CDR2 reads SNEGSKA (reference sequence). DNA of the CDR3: TGCAGTGCTAGAGATGGGAACAGGGGCGGCGAGCAGTACGTC. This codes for CSARDGNRGGEQYV.

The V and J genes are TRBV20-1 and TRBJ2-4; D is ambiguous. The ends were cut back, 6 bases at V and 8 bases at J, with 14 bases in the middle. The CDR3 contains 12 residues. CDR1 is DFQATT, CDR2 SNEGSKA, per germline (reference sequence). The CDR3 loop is CSARPGGDIQYF. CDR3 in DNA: TGCAGTGCCCGGCCCGGCGGAGACATTCAGTACTTC.

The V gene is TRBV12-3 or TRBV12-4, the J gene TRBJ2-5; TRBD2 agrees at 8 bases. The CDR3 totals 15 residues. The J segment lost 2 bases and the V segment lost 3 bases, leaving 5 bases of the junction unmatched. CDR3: CASSFFRGGQETQYF. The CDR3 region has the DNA TGTGCCAGCAGTTTTTTTCGGGGGGGGCAAGAGACCCAGTACTTC.

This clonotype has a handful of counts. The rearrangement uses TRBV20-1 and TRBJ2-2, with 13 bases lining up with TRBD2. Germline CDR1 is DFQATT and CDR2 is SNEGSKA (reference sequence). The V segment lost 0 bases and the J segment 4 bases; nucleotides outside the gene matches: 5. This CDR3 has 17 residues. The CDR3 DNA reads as TGCAGTGCTAGAGACCGGACTAGCGGGAGTAGCACCGGGGAGCTGTTTTTT. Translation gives CSARDRTSGSSTGELFF.

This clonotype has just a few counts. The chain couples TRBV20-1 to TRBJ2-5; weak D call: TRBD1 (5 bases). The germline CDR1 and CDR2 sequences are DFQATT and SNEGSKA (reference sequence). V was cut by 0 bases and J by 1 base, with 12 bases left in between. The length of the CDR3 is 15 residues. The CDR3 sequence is CSARDAAGFQETQYF. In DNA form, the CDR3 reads TGCAGTGCTAGAGACGCAGCAGGGTTCCAAGAGACCCAGTACTTC.

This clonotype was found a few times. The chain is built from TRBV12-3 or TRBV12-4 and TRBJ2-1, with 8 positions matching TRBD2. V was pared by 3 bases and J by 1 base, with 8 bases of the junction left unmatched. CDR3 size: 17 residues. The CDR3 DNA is TGTGCCAGCAGTTTCGGGCAAGCGGGAGCTTCCTACAATGAGCAGTTCTTC. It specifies CASSFGQAGASYNEQFF.

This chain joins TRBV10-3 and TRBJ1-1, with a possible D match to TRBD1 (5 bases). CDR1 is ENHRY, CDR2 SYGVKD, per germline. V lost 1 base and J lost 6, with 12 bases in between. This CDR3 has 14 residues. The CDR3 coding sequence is TGTGCCATCAGTGAGTTAAGGGGAATGGCTGAAGCTTTCTTT. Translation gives CAISELRGMAEAFF.

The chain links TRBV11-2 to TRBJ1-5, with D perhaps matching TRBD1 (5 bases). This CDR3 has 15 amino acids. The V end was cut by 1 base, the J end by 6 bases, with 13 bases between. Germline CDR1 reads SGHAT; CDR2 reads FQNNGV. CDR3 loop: CASSLGSGVAQPQHF. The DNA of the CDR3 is TGTGCCAGCAGCTTAGGGTCGGGGGTGGCTCAGCCCCAGCATTTT.

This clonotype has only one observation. The CDR3 DNA is TGTGCCAGCAGCCAAGATATAACCGGGTGGCTGTTTTTT. As protein: CASSQDITGWLFF. The chain employs TRBV4-2 and TRBJ2-2; D is uncertain. This CDR3 contains 13 residues. V was pared by 0 bases and J by 13 bases, with 12 bases between. CDR1 is LGHNA, CDR2 YNFKEQ, per germline.

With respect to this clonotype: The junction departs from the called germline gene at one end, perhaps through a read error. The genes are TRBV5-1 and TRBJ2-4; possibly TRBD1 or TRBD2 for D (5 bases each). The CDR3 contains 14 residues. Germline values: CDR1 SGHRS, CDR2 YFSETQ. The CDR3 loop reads CASSAAGTMNIPYF. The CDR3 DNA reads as TGCGCCAGCAGCGCAGCCGGGACCATGAACATTCCGTACTTC.

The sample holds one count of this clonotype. DNA for the CDR3: TGTGCCAGCAGTTCTAGCGGGTACAGCTCCTACGAGCAGTACGTC. Translation gives CASSSSGYSSYEQYV. V is TRBV28 and J is TRBJ2-7; 8 bases line up with TRBD2. The CDR3 spans 15 residues. CDR1 is MDHEN, CDR2 SYDVKM, per germline. V trimming: 4 bases; J trimming: 0 bases; junction bases outside the gene matches: 5.